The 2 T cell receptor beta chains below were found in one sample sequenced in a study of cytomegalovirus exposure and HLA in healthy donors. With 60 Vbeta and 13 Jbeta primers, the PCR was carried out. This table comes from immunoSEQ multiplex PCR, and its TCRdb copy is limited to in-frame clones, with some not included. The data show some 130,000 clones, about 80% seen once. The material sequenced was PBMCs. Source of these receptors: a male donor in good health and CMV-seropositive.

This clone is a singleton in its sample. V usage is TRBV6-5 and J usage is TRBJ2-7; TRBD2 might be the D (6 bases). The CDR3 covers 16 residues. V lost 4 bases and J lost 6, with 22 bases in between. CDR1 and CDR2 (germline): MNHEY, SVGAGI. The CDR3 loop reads CASSLQFGRVLVEQYF. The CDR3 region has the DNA TGTGCCAGCAGTTTGCAATTCGGGAGAGTTCTGGTCGAGCAGTACTTC.

The DNA for the CDR3 is TGTGCCAGCAGTTTCCCGGGACAGGGCGGCCAGCCCCAGCATTTT. This encodes CASSFPGQGGQPQHF. V is TRBV28 and J is TRBJ1-5; 9 bases match TRBD1. Germline CDR1 is MDHEN and CDR2 is SYDVKM. The CDR3 has 15 amino acids. The V segment lost 3 bases and the J segment 7 bases; nucleotides outside the gene matches: 7.